The subject of this entry is one T cell receptor (beta chain). The antigen this receptor binds is unknown. Per-base qualities were not stored, and no clone one base away is much larger. The label giving this sample's treatment or condition can be read as: allogeneic hematopoietic cell transplantation with graft depleted of TCRalphabeta T cells and CD19 B cells. The children who served as transplant recipients had been given grafts of TCRalphabeta/CD19-depleted allogeneic hematopoietic cells. Trimming removed 3 bases from V and 6 bases from J, leaving 6 bases between the germline ends. Including the terminal cysteine and phenylalanine, the CDR3 comprises 12 residues. Only the CDR3 portion is preserved as DNA: 36 bases, with reading frame beginning at the first base. This record comes from a study of T-cell reconstitution after alpha-beta-depleted transplantation in children (dated by TCRdb to 2016 to 2018). For the wider study: Using TCR repertoire profiling, the study followed T-cell immune reconstitution in a quantitative way in children after TCRalphabeta/CD19-depleted allogeneic hematopoietic cell transplantation.

Receptors were amplified or captured by PCR. The sequencer listed for this sample is Illumina HiSeq 2500. Molecular barcoding was employed in the preparation of TCR libraries, with unique molecular identifiers being used to normalize TCRbeta repertoire quantification. TCRdb itself trimmed the public reads at Q25 with fastp, ran MiXCR and retained productive beta chains. Each entry is one CDR3 protein sequence, shown with its most common DNA and genes. This sample holds approximately 230,000 distinct CDR3 sequences; under 30% were observed only once. The top ten constitute more than 4.5% of the sample. General study outcomes and caveats: About two months after transplant, the apparently early recovery of alphabetaT-cell counts reportedly depended on just several hundred clones that had expanded rapidly and came from non-depleted graft cells. Over subsequent months, a decline in hyperexpanded clone frequencies was noted, and after one year, T-cell counts and TCRbeta diversity were mostly ascribed to newly produced T cells. In some patients, the high TCRbeta diversity seen at day 60 was put down to recipient T cells and intrathymic progenitors that had survived conditioning.

The sequence is built from TRBV12-3 or TRBV12-4 and TRBJ1-5; the D gene lacks a confident call. The specimen was PBMCs, mostly from graft donor cells, collected 360 days after TCRalphabeta/CD19-depleted stem cell transplant. The clonotype originates from a female patient aged 2-15 years who had a stem cell transplant for congenital amegakaryocytic thrombocytopenia, so the T cells may come from the graft donor. The CDR3 region has the sequence CASSFRGQPQHF. The nucleotide sequence reads as follows: TGTGCCAGCAGTTTCCGGGGTCAGCCCCAGCATTTT.